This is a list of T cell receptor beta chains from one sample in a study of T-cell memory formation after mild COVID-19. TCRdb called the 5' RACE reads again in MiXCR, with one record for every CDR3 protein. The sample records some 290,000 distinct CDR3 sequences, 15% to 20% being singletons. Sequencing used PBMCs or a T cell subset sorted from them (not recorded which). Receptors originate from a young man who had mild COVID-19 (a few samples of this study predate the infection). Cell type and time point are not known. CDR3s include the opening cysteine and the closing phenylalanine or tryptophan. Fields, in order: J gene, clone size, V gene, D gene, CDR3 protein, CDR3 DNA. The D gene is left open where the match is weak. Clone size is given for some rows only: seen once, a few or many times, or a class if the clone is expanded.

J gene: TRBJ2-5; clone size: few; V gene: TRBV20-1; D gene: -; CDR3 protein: CSARDSLLETQYF; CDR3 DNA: TGCAGTGCTCGAGACAGTTTATTAGAGACCCAGTACTTC
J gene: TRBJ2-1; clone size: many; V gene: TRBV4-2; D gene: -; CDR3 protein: CASSQRTAASSYNEQFF; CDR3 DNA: TGTGCCAGCAGCCAGCGGACGGCAGCTAGCTCCTACAATGAGCAGTTCTTC
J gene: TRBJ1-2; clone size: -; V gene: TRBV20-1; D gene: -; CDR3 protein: CSARKISGTNYGYTF; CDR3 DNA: TGCAGTGCTAGGAAGATATCAGGGACTAACTATGGCTACACCTTC
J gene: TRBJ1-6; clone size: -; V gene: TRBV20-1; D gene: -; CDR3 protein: CSAGAGANSPLHF; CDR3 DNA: TGCAGTGCTGGGGCAGGGGCGAATTCACCCCTCCACTTT
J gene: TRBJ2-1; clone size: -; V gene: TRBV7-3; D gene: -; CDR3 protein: CASSPGRHSYNEQFF; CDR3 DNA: TGTGCCAGCAGCCCGGGGAGACACTCCTACAATGAGCAGTTCTTC
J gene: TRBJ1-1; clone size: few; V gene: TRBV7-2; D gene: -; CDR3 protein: CASSFKGTNEAFF; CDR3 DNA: TGTGCCAGCAGCTTCAAAGGGACAAACGAAGCTTTCTTT
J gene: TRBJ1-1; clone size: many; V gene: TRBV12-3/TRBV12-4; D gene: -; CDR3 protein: CASSIGTEAFF; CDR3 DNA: TGTGCCAGCAGTATAGGGACAGAAGCTTTCTTT
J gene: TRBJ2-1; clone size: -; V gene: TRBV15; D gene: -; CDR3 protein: CATSSRGANEQFF; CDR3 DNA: TGTGCCACCAGCAGCCGGGGCGCCAATGAGCAGTTCTTC
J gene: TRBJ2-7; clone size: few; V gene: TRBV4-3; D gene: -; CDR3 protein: CASSQERDSPYEQYF; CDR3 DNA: TGCGCCAGCAGCCAGGAAAGGGACTCACCCTACGAGCAGTACTTC
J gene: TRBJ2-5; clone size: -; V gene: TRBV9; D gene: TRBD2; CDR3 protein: CASSVGLTSVGETQYF; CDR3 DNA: TGTGCCAGCAGCGTAGGCCTGACTAGCGTAGGAGAGACCCAGTACTTC
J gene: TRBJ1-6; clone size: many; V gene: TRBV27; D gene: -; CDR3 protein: CASSSRGSSYNSPLHF; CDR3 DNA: TGTGCCAGCAGTTCCCGGGGAAGCTCCTATAATTCACCCCTCCACTTT
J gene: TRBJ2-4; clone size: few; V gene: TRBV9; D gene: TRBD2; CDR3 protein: CASSVVASGGPGNIQYF; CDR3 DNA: TGTGCCAGCAGCGTAGTAGCTAGCGGGGGGCCGGGAAACATTCAGTACTTC
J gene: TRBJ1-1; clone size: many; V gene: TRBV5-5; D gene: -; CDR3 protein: CASSLGWVQNTEAFF; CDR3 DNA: TGTGCCAGCAGCCTGGGCTGGGTCCAAAACACTGAAGCTTTCTTT
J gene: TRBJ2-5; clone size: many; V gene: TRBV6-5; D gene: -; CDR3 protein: CASSYNGDLFQYF; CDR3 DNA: TGTGCCAGCAGTTACAATGGGGATCTTTTTCAGTACTTC
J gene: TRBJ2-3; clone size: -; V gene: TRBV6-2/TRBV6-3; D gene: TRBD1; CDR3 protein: CASSFGTGMVNTQYF; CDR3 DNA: TGTGCCAGCAGTTTCGGGACAGGGATGGTAAATACGCAGTATTTT
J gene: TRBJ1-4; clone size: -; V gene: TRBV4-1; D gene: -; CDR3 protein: CASSGQNNEKLFF; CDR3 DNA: TGCGCCAGCAGCGGACAGAATAATGAAAAACTGTTTTTT
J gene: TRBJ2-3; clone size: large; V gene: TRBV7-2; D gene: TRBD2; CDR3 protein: CASSLVASGGGTDTQYF; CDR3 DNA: TGTGCCAGCAGCTTAGTAGCTAGCGGGGGGGGCACAGATACGCAGTATTTT
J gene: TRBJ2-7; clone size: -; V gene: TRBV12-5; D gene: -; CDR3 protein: CASVSWDYEQYF; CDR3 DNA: TGTGCTAGTGTCAGTTGGGACTACGAGCAGTACTTC
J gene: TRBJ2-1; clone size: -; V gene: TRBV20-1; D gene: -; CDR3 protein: CSASGDSYNEQFF; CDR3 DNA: TGCAGTGCGTCAGGGGATTCCTACAATGAGCAGTTCTTC
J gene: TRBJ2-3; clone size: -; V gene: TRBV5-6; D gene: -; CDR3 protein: CASSSYGGTPTDTQYF; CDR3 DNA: TGTGCCAGCAGCTCCTACGGGGGTACACCCACAGATACGCAGTATTTT
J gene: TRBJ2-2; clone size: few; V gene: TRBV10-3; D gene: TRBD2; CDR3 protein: CAISESLAGNTGELFF; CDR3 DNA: TGTGCCATCAGTGAGTCACTAGCGGGGAACACCGGGGAGCTGTTTTTT
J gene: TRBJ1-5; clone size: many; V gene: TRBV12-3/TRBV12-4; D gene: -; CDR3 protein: CASSRDHSNQPQHF; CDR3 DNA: TGTGCCAGCAGTCGGGACCATAGCAATCAGCCCCAGCATTTT
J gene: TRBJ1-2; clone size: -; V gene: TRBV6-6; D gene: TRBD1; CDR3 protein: CASSERGTGANYGYTF; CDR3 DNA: TGTGCCAGCAGTGAACGAGGGACAGGGGCTAACTATGGCTACACCTTC
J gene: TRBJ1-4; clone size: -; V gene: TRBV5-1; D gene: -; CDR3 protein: CGSSESPNEKLFF; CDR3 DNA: TGCGGGTCCTCTGAGAGCCCAAATGAAAAACTGTTTTTT
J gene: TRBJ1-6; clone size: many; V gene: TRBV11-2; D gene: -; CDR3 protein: CASSLSLEGYRPLHF; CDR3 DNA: TGTGCCAGCAGCTTATCGTTGGAGGGTTATCGGCCCCTCCACTTT
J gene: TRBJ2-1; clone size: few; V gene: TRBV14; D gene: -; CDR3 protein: CASSQHHQGQFF; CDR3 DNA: TGTGCCAGCAGCCAACATCATCAGGGGCAGTTCTTC
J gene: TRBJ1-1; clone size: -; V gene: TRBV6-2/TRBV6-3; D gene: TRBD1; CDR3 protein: CASSYHRGILTEAFF; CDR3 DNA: TGTGCCAGCAGTTACCACAGGGGAATACTCACTGAAGCTTTCTTT
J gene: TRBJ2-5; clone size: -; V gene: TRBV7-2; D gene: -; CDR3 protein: CASSFGSRGETQYF; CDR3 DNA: TGTGCCAGCAGCTTCGGGTCCCGGGGGGAGACCCAGTACTTC
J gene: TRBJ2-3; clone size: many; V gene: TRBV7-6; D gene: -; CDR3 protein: CASSLAPGIGATDTQYF; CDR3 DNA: TGTGCCAGCAGCTTAGCGCCTGGGATTGGAGCCACAGATACGCAGTATTTT
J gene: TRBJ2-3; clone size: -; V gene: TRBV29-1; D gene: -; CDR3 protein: CSVDEGSTDTQYF; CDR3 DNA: TGCAGCGTTGATGAGGGGAGCACAGATACGCAGTATTTT
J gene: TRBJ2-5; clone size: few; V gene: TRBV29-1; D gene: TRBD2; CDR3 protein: CSVEVAGGLETQYF; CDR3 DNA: TGCAGCGTTGAAGTAGCGGGGGGGCTCGAGACCCAGTACTTC
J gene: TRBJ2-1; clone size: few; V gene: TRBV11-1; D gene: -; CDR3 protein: CASSFDSTGEQFF; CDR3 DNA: TGTGCCAGCAGCTTCGACTCAACTGGCGAGCAGTTCTTC
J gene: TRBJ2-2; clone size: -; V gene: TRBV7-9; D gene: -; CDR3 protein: CASSRRGSGELFF; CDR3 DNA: TGTGCCAGCAGTCGGAGGGGGTCCGGGGAGCTGTTTTTT
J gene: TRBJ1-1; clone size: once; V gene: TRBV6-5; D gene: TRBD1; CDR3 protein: CASSPGTGAEAFF; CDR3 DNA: TGTGCCAGCAGTCCCGGGACAGGGGCTGAAGCTTTCTTT
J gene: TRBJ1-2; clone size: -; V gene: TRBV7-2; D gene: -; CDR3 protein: CASSAYPQVYGYTF; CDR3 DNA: TGTGCCAGCAGCGCGTACCCCCAGGTCTATGGCTACACCTTC
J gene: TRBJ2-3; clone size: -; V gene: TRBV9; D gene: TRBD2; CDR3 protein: CASSPLGNSGGGDTQYF; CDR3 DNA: TGTGCCAGCAGCCCACTCGGAAATAGCGGGGGTGGAGATACGCAGTATTTT
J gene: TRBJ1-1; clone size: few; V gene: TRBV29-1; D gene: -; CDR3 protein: CSVLRVYTEAFF; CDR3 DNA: TGCAGCGTCCTCCGGGTCTACACTGAAGCTTTCTTT
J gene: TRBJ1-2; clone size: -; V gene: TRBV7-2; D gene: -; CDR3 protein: CASSKNRDGNYGYTF; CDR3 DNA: TGTGCCAGCAGCAAGAACAGGGATGGGAACTATGGCTACACCTTC
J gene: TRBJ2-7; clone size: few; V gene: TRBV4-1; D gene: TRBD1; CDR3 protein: CASSQPGQGYYEQYF; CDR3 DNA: TGCGCCAGCAGCCAACCGGGACAGGGTTATTACGAGCAGTACTTC
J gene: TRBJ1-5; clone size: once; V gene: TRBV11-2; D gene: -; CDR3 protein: CASSLQGIGNQPQHF; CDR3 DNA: TGTGCCAGCAGCTTACAGGGTATCGGCAATCAGCCCCAGCATTTT
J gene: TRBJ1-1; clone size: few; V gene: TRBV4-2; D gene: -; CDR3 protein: CASSQDDATGEAFF; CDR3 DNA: TGTGCCAGCAGCCAAGATGACGCGACAGGTGAAGCTTTCTTT
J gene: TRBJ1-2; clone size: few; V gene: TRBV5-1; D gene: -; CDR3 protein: CASSPLGDGYTF; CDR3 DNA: TGCGCCAGCAGCCCTTTGGGGGACGGCTACACCTTC
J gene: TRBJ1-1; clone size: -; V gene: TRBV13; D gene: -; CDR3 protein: CASRGTAVNTEAFF; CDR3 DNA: TGTGCCAGCCGCGGGACCGCCGTTAACACTGAAGCTTTCTTT
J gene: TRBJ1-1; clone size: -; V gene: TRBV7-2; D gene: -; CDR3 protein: CASSKRALLNTEAFF; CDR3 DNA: TGTGCCAGCAGCAAGCGGGCTCTCTTGAACACTGAAGCTTTCTTT
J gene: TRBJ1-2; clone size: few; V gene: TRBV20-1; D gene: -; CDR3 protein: CSARLSLYGYTF; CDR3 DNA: TGCAGTGCCAGATTGTCGCTATATGGCTACACCTTC
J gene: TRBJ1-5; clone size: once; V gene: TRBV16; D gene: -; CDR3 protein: CASSPRPGAGQPQHF; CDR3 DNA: TGTGCCAGCAGCCCCCGCCCAGGGGCCGGCCAGCCCCAGCATTTT
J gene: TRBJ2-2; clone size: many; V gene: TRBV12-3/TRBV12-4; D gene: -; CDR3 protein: CASSSQGGTGELFF; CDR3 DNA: TGTGCCAGCAGTTCTCAGGGAGGCACCGGGGAGCTGTTTTTT
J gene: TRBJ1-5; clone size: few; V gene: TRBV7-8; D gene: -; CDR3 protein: CASSVRGSGIRQVNQPQHF; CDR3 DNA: TGTGCCAGCAGCGTACGCGGCAGTGGTATCCGACAGGTTAATCAGCCCCAGCATTTT
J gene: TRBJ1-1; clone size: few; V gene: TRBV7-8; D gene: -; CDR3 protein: CASSIQPNTEAFF; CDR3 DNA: TGTGCCAGCAGCATCCAGCCGAACACTGAAGCTTTCTTT
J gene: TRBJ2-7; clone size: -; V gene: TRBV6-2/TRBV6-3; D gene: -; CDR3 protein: CASSGRPSSSYEQYF; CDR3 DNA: TGTGCCAGCAGCGGGCGGCCGTCGAGCTCCTACGAGCAGTACTTC
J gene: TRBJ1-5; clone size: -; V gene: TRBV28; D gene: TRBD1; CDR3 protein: CASSLWPGRGQGADQPQHF; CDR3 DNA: TGTGCCAGCAGTTTATGGCCCGGTCGAGGACAGGGTGCGGATCAGCCCCAGCATTTT
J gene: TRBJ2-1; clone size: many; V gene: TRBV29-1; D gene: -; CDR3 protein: CSVVEIGSYNEQFF; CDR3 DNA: TGCAGCGTTGTCGAGATCGGCTCCTACAATGAGCAGTTCTTC
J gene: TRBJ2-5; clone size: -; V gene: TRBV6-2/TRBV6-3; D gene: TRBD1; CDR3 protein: CASSTPGQFETQYF; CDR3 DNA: TGTGCCAGCAGTACACCGGGACAGTTCGAGACCCAGTACTTC
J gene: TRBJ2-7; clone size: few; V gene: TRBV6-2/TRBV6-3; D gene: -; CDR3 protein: CASSTGTWGYEQYF; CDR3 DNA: TGTGCCAGCAGTACCGGGACGTGGGGCTACGAGCAGTACTTC
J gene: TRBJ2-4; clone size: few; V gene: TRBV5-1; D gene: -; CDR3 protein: CASSLAGASIQYF; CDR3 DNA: TGCGCCAGCAGCTTGGCCGGGGCGTCCATTCAGTACTTC
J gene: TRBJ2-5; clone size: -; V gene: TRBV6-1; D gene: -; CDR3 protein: CASRLAGETQYF; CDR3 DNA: TGTGCCAGCAGATTGGCTGGGGAGACCCAGTACTTC
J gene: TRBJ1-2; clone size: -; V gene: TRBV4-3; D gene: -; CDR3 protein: CASSSERSQLYGYTF; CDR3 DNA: TGCGCCAGCTCGTCAGAAAGGTCACAACTCTATGGCTACACCTTC
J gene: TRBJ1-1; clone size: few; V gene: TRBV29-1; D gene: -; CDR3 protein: CSVGLYRLSTEAFF; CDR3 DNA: TGCAGCGTCGGATTATACAGGTTATCGACTGAAGCTTTCTTT
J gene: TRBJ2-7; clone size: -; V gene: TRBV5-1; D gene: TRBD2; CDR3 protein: CASSTLWTSGGRDEQYF; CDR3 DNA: TGCGCCAGCAGCACACTGTGGACTAGCGGGGGCAGGGACGAGCAGTACTTC
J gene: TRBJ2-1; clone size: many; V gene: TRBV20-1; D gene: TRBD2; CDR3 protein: CSADTSGGANEQFF; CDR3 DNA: TGCAGTGCAGACACTAGCGGGGGGGCTAATGAGCAGTTCTTC